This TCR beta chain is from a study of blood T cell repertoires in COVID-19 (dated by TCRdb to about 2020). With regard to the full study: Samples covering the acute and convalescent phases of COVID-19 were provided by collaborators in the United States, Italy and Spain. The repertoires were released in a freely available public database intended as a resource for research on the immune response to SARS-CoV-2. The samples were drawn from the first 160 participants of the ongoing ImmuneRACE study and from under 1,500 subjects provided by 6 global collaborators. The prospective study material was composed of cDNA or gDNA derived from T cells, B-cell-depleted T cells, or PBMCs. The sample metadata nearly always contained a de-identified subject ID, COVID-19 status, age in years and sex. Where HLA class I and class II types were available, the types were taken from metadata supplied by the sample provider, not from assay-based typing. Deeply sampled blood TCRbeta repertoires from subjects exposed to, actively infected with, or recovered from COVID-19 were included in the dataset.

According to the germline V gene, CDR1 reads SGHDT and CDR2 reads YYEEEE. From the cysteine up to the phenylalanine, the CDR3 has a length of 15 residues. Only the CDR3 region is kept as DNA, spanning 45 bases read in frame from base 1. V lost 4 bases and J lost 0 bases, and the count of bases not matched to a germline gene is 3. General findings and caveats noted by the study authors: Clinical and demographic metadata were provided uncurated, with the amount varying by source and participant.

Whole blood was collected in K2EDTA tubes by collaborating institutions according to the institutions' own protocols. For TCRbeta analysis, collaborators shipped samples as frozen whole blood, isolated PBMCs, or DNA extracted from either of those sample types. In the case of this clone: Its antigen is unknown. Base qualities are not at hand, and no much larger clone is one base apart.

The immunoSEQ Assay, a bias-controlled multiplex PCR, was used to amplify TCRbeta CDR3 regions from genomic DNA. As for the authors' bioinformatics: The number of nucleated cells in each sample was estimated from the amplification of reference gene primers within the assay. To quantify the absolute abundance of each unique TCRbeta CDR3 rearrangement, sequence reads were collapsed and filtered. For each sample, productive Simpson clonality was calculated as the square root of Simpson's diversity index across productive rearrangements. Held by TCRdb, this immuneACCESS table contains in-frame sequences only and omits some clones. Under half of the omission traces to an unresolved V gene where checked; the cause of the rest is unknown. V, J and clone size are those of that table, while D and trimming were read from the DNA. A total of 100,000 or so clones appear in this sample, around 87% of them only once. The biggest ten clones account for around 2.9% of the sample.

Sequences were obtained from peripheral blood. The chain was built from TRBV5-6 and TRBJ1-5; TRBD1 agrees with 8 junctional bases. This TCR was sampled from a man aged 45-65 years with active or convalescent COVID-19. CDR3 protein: CASSRTGYSNQPQHF. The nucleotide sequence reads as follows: TGTGCCAGCAGCCGGACAGGGTATAGCAATCAGCCCCAGCATTTT.